This TCR beta chain was recorded in a study of blood T cell repertoires in COVID-19. Study-level background: From the United States, Italy and Spain came samples of acute and convalescent COVID-19. T cells, B-cell-depleted T cells, or PBMCs provided the cDNA or gDNA that served as material.

As originally analysed: From reference gene primer amplification, estimates of nucleated cell counts were derived. Sequenced by immunoSEQ multiplex PCR; TCRdb stores in-frame clones only, minus some. V, J and clone size reflect that table, while D and trimming were determined from the DNA. The table lists 200,000 to 250,000 clones, 70% to 90% of them singletons, with over 0.95% in the top ten. The germline CDR1 and CDR2 sequences are SQVTM and ANQGSEA. The CDR3 has 13 amino acids. Trimming took off 7 bases at V and 0 bases at J, with 12 bases between the two ends. The chain joins TRBV29-1 to TRBJ1-2, with D maybe TRBD1 (6 bases). Material: peripheral blood. This sequence was found in a man aged 35 to 55 with acute or convalescent COVID-19. The CDR3 region is CSAEQGSNYGYTF. DNA of the CDR3: TGCAGCGCCGAACAGGGTTCTAACTATGGCTACACCTTC.